The 20 T cell receptor beta chains below all came from one sample that was sequenced in a study of cytomegalovirus exposure and HLA in healthy donors. The PCR contained 60 Vbeta and 13 Jbeta primers. Clones were sequenced by immunoSEQ multiplex PCR, and TCRdb holds only the in-frame ones, with some missing. The sample has about 170,000 clones, 71% seen once. The material sequenced was PBMCs. The receptors originated from a girl aged 5 to 17 in good health and CMV-seronegative.

The chain is built from TRBV5-4 and TRBJ1-2; tentative D call: TRBD1 (5 bases). The CDR3 extends over 13 amino acids. CDR1 is SGHNT and CDR2 is YYREEE in the germline V gene (reference sequence). V dropped 2 bases and J dropped 4 bases, with 9 bases sitting between them. CDR3 in amino acids: CASSLQEPYGYTF. For the CDR3, the DNA is TGTGCCAGCAGCTTACAGGAGCCCTATGGCTACACCTTC.

This clone has only a few counts. This rearrangement joins TRBV7-3 to TRBJ2-1, with a weak D call TRBD1 (7 bases). Germline V gene sequence: CDR1 SGHTA, CDR2 FQGTGA. This CDR3 region has 17 residues. Trimming left V 5 bases short and J 7 bases short, with 24 bases between. CDR3 sequence (DNA): TGTGCCAGCAGCCAGAATCAGGGGGGCCCACATGTAAATGAGCAGTTCTTC. Protein sequence: CASSQNQGGPHVNEQFF.

The genes are TRBV25-1 and TRBJ1-6, with 10 nucleotides matching TRBD1. V dropped 6 bases and J dropped 7; count of bases not matched to a gene: 3. From germline, CDR1 is MGHDK and CDR2 SYGVNS. There are 14 residues in the CDR3. The CDR3 reads CASRGTGENSPLHF. For the CDR3, the DNA is TGTGCCAGCAGGGGGACAGGGGAAAATTCACCCCTCCACTTT.

There are a few counts of this clone. The chain employs TRBV6-1 and TRBJ2-6; 7 positions agree with TRBD2. CDR1 and CDR2 from the germline V gene are MNHNS and SASEGT. This CDR3 has 18 amino acids. Germline trimming cut 3 bases from V and 2 bases from J; bases unmatched to any gene: 10. DNA of the CDR3: TGTGCCAGCAGTGAGTCCCCGGCAGGGAGGGCTGGGGCCAACGTCCTGACTTTC. Residues: CASSESPAGRAGANVLTF.

The chain links TRBV7-8 to TRBJ2-7, with 9 bases fitting TRBD1. The CDR3 sequence is 17 residues long. Germline V gene sequence: CDR1 SGHVS, CDR2 FQNEAQ. Unmatched junction bases numbered 11, after V lost 5 bases and J lost 0 bases. In DNA form, the CDR3 reads TGTGCCAGCAGCGAATTTATCCGGGACAGGGCCTCCTACGAGCAGTACTTC. Encoded protein: CASSEFIRDRASYEQYF.

The rearrangement joins TRBV5-1 to TRBJ2-3; 7 bases are shared with TRBD1. The CDR3 spans 14 residues. Germline loops: CDR1 SGHRS, CDR2 YFSETQ. V was clipped by 7 bases and J by 4 bases; unmatched bases: 9. In DNA, the CDR3 is TGCGCCAGCCGAGAACAGGGGCTCGCAGATACGCAGTATTTT. Translating it yields CASREQGLADTQYF.

The chain has TRBV4-1 and TRBJ1-1, with D uncertain. Trimming cost V 1 base and J 4 bases, with 13 bases left between them. Germline CDR1 MGHRA, CDR2 YSYEKL. The CDR3 totals 15 residues. The chain's CDR3 is CASSQGAALGTEAFF. CDR3 nucleotide sequence: TGCGCCAGCAGCCAAGGGGCAGCCTTAGGCACTGAAGCTTTCTTT.

This clone has more than one count but fewer than ten. The chain links TRBV10-3 to TRBJ2-1; D is perhaps TRBD2 (5 bases). The CDR3 extends over 12 amino acids. The V and J ends lost 10 bases and 6 bases respectively, with 13 bases between them. Germline V CDR1 and CDR2: ENHRY, SYGVKD. The CDR3 loop reads CATRTSANEQFF. The CDR3 bases are TGTGCCACTAGGACTTCTGCCAATGAGCAGTTCTTC.

The rearrangement joins TRBV6-5 to TRBJ2-1, with D tentatively TRBD2 (5 bases). Germline CDR1 and CDR2: MNHEY and SVGAGI. The CDR3 sequence is 12 residues long. Trimming removed 8 bases at V and 3 bases at J, with 8 bases between. CDR3 DNA sequence: TGTGCCAGCCGGGGAATCTACAATGAGCAGTTCTTC. Translated: CASRGIYNEQFF.

The gene calls are TRBV5-1 and TRBJ1-2; 8 bases are shared with TRBD1. Per germline, CDR1 SGHRS and CDR2 YFSETQ. The trim removed 2 bases at V and 4 bases at J, leaving 4 bases unmatched. The CDR3 contains 14 residues. CDR3 sequence reads: CASSLTGGLYGYTF. The CDR3 DNA follows: TGCGCCAGCAGCTTAACAGGGGGTCTCTATGGCTACACCTTC. The full variable domain, completed using reference TRBV5-1 and TRBJ1-2, is KAGVTQTPRYLIKTRGQQVTLSCSPISGHRSVSWYQQTPGQGLQFLFEYFSETQRNKGNFPGRFSGRQFSNSRSEMNVSTLELGDSALYLCASSLTGGLYGYTFGSGTRLTVV.

This clone occurred a few times. Here the CDR3 DNA reads TGTGCCAGCAGCGAGACAGCTAATTCACCCCTCCACTTT. Translating gives CASSETANSPLHF. V usage is TRBV9 and J usage is TRBJ1-6; a possible D gene is TRBD1 (5 bases). V was clipped by 3 bases and J by 6 bases, with 7 bases between them. Germline CDR1 reads SGDLS; CDR2 reads YYNGEE. The CDR3 is 13 residues long.

As concerns this clone: Distinct nucleotide sequences in the sample also encode this CDR3. For the CDR3, the DNA is TGCGCCAGCAGTGAGTCCGCGGGTAGCACTGAAGCTTTCTTT. Translating it yields CASSESAGSTEAFF. The chain links TRBV10-1 to TRBJ1-1, with no clear D. Germline V CDR1 and CDR2: WNHNN, SYGVQD (reference sequence). V was cut by 0 bases and J by 4 bases, with 9 bases left in between. This CDR3 spans 14 amino acids.

The CDR3 sequence: CASSLSQGISEAFF. CDR3 DNA: TGTGCCAGCAGCCTCTCACAGGGGATCTCTGAAGCTTTCTTT. The chain joins TRBV5-4 to TRBJ1-1; 7 positions match TRBD1. This CDR3 contains 14 residues. Trimming at V came to 4 bases and at J to 6 bases, leaving 9 bases not matched to a gene. The germline CDR1 and CDR2 sequences are SGHNT and YYREEE (reference sequence).

This clone was observed a single time. The CDR3, as DNA: TGCGCCAGCAGCTCAGGCCTCCAATATGGCTACACCTTC. Its translation is CASSSGLQYGYTF. J is TRBJ1-2 and V is TRBV5-1; D is undetermined. The length of the CDR3 is 13 residues. The V end lost 3 bases, the J end lost 5 bases, and 11 bases lay between the germline ends. The V gene's germline CDR1 is SGHRS and CDR2 YFSETQ.

In regard to this clone: An end of the junction does not agree with germline; a read error may underlie this. J is TRBJ2-3 and V is TRBV5-6, with 7 nucleotides matching TRBD1. The length of the CDR3 is 15 residues. Germline CDR1 SGHDT, CDR2 YYEEEE. The DNA for the CDR3 is TGTGCCAGCACCTTGACAGGGTTTGCGGCAGATACGCAGTATTTT. This translates into CASTLTGFAADTQYF.

The chain carries TRBV6-1 and TRBJ2-1; 10 bases line up with TRBD2. CDR1 MNHNS and CDR2 SASEGT come from the germline V gene. V lost 0 bases, J lost 8 bases, and 4 bases stayed unmatched. The CDR3 runs to 15 residues. CDR3 loop: CASSEAASGGYEQFF. The CDR3 bases are TGTGCCAGCAGTGAAGCGGCTAGCGGGGGCTATGAGCAGTTCTTC.

This chain joins TRBV5-1 and TRBJ2-1; 8 positions match TRBD1. Germline CDR1 SGHRS, CDR2 YFSETQ. With 5 bases clipped from V and 9 bases from J, the junction kept 4 bases outside the gene matches. The CDR3 totals 12 residues. The CDR3 bases are TGCGCCAGCAGTCCCAGGGGGCGTGAGCAGTTCTTC. As protein: CASSPRGREQFF.

This clone has just a few counts. The gene calls are TRBV6-5 and TRBJ2-5; the D gene is possibly TRBD1 (6 bases). Deletions cut 6 bases from V and 2 bases from J, with 13 bases between. The germline V gene has CDR1 MNHEY and CDR2 SVGAGI. CDR3 length: 14 amino acids. The CDR3 reads CASRVIGGQETQYF. CDR3 DNA sequence: TGTGCCAGCAGGGTAATAGGGGGACAAGAGACCCAGTACTTC.

This chain links TRBV7-8 with TRBJ1-1, with D possibly being TRBD1 (6 bases). Germline values: CDR1 SGHVS, CDR2 FQNEAQ. CDR3 length: 17 amino acids. V shed 5 bases and J shed 5 bases, with 24 bases lying between them. The CDR3 region is CASSPRAQGPLRTEAFF. The CDR3 region has the DNA TGTGCCAGCAGCCCGCGGGCACAGGGCCCCCTGAGGACTGAAGCTTTCTTT.

DNA of the CDR3: TGCGCCAGCAGCTCCCGGGGGGGACTAGCGAAAACCTACAATGAGCAGTTCTTC. Translating it yields CASSSRGGLAKTYNEQFF. This sequence joins TRBV5-1 and TRBJ2-1; 10 bases are a match to TRBD2. This CDR3 is 18 amino acids long. V gave up 3 bases and J gave up 2 bases; unmatched junction bases: 11. From germline, CDR1 is SGHRS and CDR2 YFSETQ.